This TCR beta chain was retrieved from a study of cytomegalovirus exposure and HLA in healthy donors. Study summary: Roughly 85 million unique TCRs from HLA-typed donors made up an early data release.

About this clone itself: Its antigen is unidentified.

Study-level findings and limits: A later analysis showed HLA-associated TCR beta chains outstripping equally common others in clonal expansion. A later analysis found common viral pathogens apparently linked to several of the most significant clusters. Indistinguishable V segments, including TRBV6-2 and TRBV6-3, were excluded.

The germline V and J ends were trimmed by 0 bases and 5 bases, with 8 bases remaining between them. Germline CDR1 is ENHRY and CDR2 is SYGVKD. This CDR3 comprises 14 residues. 13 Jbeta primers and 60 Vbeta primers were used for the PCR. Generated by immunoSEQ multiplex PCR, the TCRdb table keeps only in-frame clones and is missing some. The table includes some 98,000 clones, about three quarters detected once. The clonotype comes from a man in his forties or fifties in good health and CMV-seronegative. This chain joins TRBV10-3 and TRBJ1-5, with D possibly being TRBD1 (5 bases). The sample was PBMCs. The CDR3 sequence: CAISESTRDQPQHF. The DNA for the CDR3 is TGTGCCATCAGTGAGTCCACCAGGGATCAGCCCCAGCATTTT.